The present TCR beta chain was sequenced within a study of T-cell reconstitution after alpha-beta-depleted transplantation in children. This clonotype was seen a handful of times. Trimming removed 6 bases from V and 0 bases from J, with 15 bases in between. The CDR3 has 17 amino acids. Looked up from germline, CDR1 is MNHEY and CDR2 is SVGEGT. As it was prepared, the TCRbeta library received unique molecular identifiers. One entry per CDR3 protein, called by TCRdb with MiXCR from the PCR reads. The sample consists of some 520,000 distinct CDR3 sequences, 32% of them appearing once. Sequencing was performed on PBMCs from the stem cell graft donor, taken from the stem cell graft. The receptor was derived from a human donor who donated a stem cell graft to a child with aplastic anemia. This chain links TRBV6-2 or TRBV6-3 with TRBJ2-6; no reliable D call. The CDR3 DNA is TGTGCCAGCAGCCTTAGTAGAGCCCTCTCTGGGGCCAACGTCCTGACTTTC. This gives the protein CASSLSRALSGANVLTF.